This entry features one TCR beta chain sequence. This sample includes further DNA sequences coding for the same CDR3. This entry is derived from a study of blood T cell repertoires in COVID-19. Study summary: Sites across the United States, Italy and Spain contributed samples from acute and convalescent COVID-19.

Cohort assignment relied on participant-reported clinical history. TCRdb's table, derived via immunoSEQ multiplex PCR, lists solely in-frame clones and lacks some. The sample includes approximately 290,000 clones, 80% to 90% of them seen just once. Sequenced material: PBMCs or T cells enriched from blood (not recorded which). The clonotype originates from a woman in her twenties or thirties who had recovered from COVID-19.

In DNA form, the CDR3 reads TGTGCCAGCAGCGGCCGGGACTTCATCTCCTACGAGCAGTACTTC. Amino acid sequence: CASSGRDFISYEQYF. The chain recombines TRBV28 with TRBJ2-7, with D perhaps matching TRBD2 (6 bases). Trimming removed 6 bases at V and 0 bases at J, with 15 bases between. There are 15 residues in the CDR3. Germline loops: CDR1 MDHEN, CDR2 SYDVKM.